This T cell receptor (beta chain) originates from a study of cytotoxic CD8 clonotypes in ibrutinib-treated CLL. About the research overall: The study included some 10 relapsed/refractory and more than 14 treatment-naive patients; under 18 had IGHV unmutated disease. Across samples, productive templates numbered a few hundred thousand and productive rearrangements reached approximately 94,000 on average. Study results and limitations: Private clonotypes, not public ones, expanded at ibrutinib response. Baseline-level clonality went beyond age-matched healthy donors and moved in step with circulating CD8+ T-cell counts.

Germline CDR1 reads ENHRY; CDR2 reads SYGVKD. Losses at the gene ends were 6 bases for V and 5 bases for J; bases not matched to a gene: 3. There are 13 residues in the CDR3. TCRdb keeps only in-frame clones here, not all; method: immunoSEQ multiplex PCR. The sample lists 250,000 to 350,000 clones, approximately 79% seen once, with around 6% in the top ten. Of note for this clone: Antigen: not known.

The TCR comes from a human donor with chronic lymphocytic leukemia. V gene TRBV10-3 combines with J gene TRBJ2-7; the match to TRBD1 covers 11 bases. The sequencing used PBMCs, collected at disease progression, from a patient treated with ibrutinib. CDR3 in amino acids: CAIRPGQGDEQYF. Here the CDR3 DNA reads TGTGCCATCAGGCCGGGACAGGGGGACGAGCAGTACTTC.